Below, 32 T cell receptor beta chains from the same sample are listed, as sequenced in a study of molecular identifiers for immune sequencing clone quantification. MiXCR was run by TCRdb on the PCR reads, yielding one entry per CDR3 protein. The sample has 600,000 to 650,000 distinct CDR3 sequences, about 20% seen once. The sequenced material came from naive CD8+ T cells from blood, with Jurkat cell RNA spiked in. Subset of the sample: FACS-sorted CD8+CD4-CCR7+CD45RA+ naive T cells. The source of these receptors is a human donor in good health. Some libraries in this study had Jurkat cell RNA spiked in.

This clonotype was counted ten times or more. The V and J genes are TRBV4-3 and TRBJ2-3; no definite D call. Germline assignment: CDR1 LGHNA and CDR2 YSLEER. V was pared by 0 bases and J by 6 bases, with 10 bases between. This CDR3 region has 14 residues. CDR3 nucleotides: TGCGCCAGCAGCCAAGATAGGTCGGAGGATACGCAGTATTTT. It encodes CASSQDRSEDTQYF.

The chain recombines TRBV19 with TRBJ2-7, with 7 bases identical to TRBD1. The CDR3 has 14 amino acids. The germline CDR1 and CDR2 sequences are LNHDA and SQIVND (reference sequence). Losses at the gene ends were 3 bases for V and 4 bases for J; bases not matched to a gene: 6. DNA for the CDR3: TGTGCCAGTAGTATTATGCCAGGGGGTTACGAGCAGTACTTC. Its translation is CASSIMPGGYEQYF.

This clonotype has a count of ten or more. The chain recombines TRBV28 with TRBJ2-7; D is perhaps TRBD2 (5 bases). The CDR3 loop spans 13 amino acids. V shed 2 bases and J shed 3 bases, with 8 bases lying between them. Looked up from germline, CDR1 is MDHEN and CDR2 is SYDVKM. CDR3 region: CASSLRDNYEQYF. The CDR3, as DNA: TGTGCCAGCAGTTTACGGGATAACTACGAGCAGTACTTC.

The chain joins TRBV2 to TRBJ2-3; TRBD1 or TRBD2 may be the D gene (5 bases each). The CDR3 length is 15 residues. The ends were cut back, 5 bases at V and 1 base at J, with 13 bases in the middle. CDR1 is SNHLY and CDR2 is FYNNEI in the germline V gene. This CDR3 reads CASSNRGARTDTQYF. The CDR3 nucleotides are TGTGCCAGCAGTAACCGAGGGGCTCGCACAGATACGCAGTATTTT.

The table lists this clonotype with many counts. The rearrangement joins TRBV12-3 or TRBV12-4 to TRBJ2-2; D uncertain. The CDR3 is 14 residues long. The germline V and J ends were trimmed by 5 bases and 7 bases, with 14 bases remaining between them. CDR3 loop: CASSSLGEGGELFF. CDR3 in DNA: TGTGCCAGCAGTAGCCTTGGTGAAGGCGGGGAGCTGTTTTTT.

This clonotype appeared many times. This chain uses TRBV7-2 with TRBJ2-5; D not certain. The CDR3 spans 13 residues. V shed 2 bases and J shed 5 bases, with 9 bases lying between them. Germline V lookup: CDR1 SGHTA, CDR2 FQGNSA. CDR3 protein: CASSLNVWETQYF. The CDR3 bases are TGTGCCAGCAGCTTAAACGTGTGGGAGACCCAGTACTTC. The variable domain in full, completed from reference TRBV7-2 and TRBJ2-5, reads GAGVSQSPSNKVTEKGKDVELRCDPISGHTALYWYRQSLGQGLEFLIYFQGNSAPDKSGLPSDRFSAERTGGSVSTLTIQRTQQEDSAVYLCASSLNVWETQYFGPGTRLLVL.

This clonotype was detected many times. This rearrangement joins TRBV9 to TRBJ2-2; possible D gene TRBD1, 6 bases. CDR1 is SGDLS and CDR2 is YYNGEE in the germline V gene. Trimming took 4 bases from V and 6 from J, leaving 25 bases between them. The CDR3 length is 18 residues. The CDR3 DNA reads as TGTGCCAGCAGCAAACCCCATATGATGACAGGAGAGTCCGGGGAGCTGTTTTTT. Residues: CASSKPHMMTGESGELFF.

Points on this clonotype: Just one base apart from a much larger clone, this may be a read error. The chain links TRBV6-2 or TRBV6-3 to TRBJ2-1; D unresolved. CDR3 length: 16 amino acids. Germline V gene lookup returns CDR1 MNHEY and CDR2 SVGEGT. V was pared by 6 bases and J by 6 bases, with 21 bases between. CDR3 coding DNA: TGTGCCAGCAGATCCGGTTCCAGGCCCTACTGCAATGAGCAGTTCTTC. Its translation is CASRSGSRPYCNEQFF.

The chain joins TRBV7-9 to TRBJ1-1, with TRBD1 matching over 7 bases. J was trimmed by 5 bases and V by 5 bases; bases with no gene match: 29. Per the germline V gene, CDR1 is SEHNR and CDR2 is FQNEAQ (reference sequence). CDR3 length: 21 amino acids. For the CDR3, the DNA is TGTGCCAGCAGCCAGGCGTTTGGGACAGCGATAGAGGGAGGGGGTGATACTGAAGCTTTCTTT. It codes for CASSQAFGTAIEGGGDTEAFF.

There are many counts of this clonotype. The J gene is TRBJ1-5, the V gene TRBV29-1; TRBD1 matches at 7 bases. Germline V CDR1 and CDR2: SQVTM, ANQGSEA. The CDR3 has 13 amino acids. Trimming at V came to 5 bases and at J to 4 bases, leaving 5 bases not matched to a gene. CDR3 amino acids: CSVIQGRNQPQHF. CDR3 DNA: TGCAGCGTTATACAGGGGCGAAATCAGCCCCAGCATTTT.

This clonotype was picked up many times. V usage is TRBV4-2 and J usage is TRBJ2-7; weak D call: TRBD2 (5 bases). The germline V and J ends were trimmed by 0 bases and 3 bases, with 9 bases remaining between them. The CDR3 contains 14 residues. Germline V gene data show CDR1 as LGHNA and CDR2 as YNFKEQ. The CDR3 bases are TGTGCCAGCAGCCAAGATGGGAGTAGCTACGAGCAGTACTTC. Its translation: CASSQDGSSYEQYF.

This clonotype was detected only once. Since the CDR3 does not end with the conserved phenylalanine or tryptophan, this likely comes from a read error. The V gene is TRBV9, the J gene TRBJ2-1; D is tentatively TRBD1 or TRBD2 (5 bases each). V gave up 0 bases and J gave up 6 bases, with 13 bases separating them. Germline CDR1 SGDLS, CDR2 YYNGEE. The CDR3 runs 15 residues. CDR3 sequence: CASSVAGGASNEQFL. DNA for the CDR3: TGTGCCAGCAGCGTAGCTGGGGGAGCGAGCAATGAGCAGTTCCTC.

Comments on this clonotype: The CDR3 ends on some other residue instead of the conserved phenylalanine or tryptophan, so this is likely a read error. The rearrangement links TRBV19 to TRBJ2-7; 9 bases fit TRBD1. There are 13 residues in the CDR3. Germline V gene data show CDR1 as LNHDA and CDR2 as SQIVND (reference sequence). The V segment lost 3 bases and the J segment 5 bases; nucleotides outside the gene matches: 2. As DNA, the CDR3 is TGTGCCAGTAGTATCTACAGGGGGCACGAGCAGTACCTC. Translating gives CASSIYRGHEQYL.

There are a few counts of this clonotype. The CDR3 nucleotides read TGTGCCTGGAGTCCTGTCTTGCAAGCCTACGAGCAGTACTTC. It encodes CAWSPVLQAYEQYF. The chain carries TRBV30 and TRBJ2-7; D remains ambiguous. Trimming shortened V by 2 bases and J by 2 bases, and 13 bases separated the two germline ends. Germline loops: CDR1 GTSNPN, CDR2 SVGIG (reference sequence). The CDR3 covers 14 residues.

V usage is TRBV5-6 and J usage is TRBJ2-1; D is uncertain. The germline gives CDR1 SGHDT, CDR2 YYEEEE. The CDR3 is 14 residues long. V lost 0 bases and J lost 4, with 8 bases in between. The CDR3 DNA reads TGTGCCAGCAGCTTGGACCCGTCGTACAATGAGCAGTTCTTC. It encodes CASSLDPSYNEQFF.

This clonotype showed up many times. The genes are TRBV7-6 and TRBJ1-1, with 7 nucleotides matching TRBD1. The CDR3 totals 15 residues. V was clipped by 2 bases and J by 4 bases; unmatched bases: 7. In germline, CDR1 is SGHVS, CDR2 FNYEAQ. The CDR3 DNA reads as TGTGCCAGCAGCTTAAGTACGGACAGGTTCACTGAAGCTTTCTTT. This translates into CASSLSTDRFTEAFF. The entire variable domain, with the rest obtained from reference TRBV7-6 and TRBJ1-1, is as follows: GAGVSQSPRYKVTKRGQDVALRCDPISGHVSLYWYRQALGQGPEFLTYFNYEAQQDKSGLPNDRFSAERPEGSISTLTIQRTEQRDSAMYRCASSLSTDRFTEAFFGQGTRLTVV.

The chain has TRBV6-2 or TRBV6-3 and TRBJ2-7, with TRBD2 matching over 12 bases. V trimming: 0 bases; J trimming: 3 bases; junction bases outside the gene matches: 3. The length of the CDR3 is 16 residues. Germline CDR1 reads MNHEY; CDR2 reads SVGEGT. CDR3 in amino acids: CASSYSKLAGGYEQYF. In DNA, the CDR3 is TGTGCCAGCAGTTACTCGAAACTAGCGGGAGGCTACGAGCAGTACTTC.

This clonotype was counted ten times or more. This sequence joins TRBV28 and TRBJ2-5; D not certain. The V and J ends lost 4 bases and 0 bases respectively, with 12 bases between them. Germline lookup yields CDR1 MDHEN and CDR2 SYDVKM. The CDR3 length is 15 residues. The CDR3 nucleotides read TGTGCCAGCAGTTCGACCCCCAGCGACCAAGAGACCCAGTACTTC. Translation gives CASSSTPSDQETQYF.

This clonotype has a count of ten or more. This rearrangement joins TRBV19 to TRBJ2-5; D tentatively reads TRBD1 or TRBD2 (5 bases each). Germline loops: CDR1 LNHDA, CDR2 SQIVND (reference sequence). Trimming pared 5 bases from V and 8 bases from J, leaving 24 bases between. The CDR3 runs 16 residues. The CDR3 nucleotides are TGTGCCAGTAGTCCGCACCGGGACGCCGACCAAGGCACCCAGTACTTC. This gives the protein CASSPHRDADQGTQYF.

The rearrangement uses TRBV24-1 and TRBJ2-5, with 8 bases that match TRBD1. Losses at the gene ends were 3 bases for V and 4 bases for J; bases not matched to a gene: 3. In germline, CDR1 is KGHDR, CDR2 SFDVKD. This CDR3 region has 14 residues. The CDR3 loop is CATSDRDRGETQYF. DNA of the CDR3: TGTGCCACCAGTGATCGCGACAGGGGAGAGACCCAGTACTTC.

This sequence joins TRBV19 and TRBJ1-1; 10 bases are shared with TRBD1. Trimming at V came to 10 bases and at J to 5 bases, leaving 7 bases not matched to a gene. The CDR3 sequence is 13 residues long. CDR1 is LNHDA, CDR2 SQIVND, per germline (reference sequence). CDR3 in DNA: TGTGCCACTCGACGGACAGGGGGGACTGAAGCTTTCTTT. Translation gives CATRRTGGTEAFF. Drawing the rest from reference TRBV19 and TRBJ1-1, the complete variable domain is DGGITQSPKYLFRKEGQNVTLSCEQNLNHDAMYWYRQDPGQGLRLIYYSQIVNDFQKGDIAEGYSVSREKKESFPLTVTSAQKNPTAFYLCATRRTGGTEAFFGQGTRLTVV.

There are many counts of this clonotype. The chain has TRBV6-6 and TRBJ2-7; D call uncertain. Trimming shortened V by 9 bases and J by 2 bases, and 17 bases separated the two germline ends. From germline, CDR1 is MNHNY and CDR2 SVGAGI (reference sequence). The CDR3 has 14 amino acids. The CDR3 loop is CARMPQSSAYEQYF. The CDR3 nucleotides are TGTGCCAGAATGCCACAGAGTTCGGCCTACGAGCAGTACTTC.

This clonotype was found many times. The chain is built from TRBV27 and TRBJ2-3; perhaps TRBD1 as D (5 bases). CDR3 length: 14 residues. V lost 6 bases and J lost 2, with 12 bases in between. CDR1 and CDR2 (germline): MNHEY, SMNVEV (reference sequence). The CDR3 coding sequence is TGTGCCAGCAGCTTGACAGATACCACAGATACGCAGTATTTT. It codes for CASSLTDTTDTQYF.

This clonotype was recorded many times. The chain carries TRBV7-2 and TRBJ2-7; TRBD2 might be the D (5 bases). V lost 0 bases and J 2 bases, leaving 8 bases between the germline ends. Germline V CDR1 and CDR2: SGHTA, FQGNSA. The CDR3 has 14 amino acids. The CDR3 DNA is TGTGCCAGCAGCTTAGCCGGGGAAGCCTACGAGCAGTACTTC. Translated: CASSLAGEAYEQYF.

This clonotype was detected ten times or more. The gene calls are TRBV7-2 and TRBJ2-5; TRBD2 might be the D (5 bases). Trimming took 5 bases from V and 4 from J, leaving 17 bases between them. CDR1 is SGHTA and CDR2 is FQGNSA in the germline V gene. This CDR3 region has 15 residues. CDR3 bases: TGTGCCAGCAGCCACCCGGATGGAGGTACAGAGACCCAGTACTTC. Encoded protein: CASSHPDGGTETQYF.

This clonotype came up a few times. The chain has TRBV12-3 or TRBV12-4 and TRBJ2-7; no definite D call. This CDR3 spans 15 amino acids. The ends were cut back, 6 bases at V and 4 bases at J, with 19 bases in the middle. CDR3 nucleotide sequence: TGTGCCAGCAGCCCCTCCGGGTGGGTGTTTTACGAGCAGTACTTC. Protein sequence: CASSPSGWVFYEQYF.

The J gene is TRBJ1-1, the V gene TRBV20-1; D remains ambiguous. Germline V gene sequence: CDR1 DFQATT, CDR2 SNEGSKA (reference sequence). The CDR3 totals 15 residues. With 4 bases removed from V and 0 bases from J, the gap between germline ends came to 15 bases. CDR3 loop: CSATPFQEMNTEAFF. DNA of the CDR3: TGCAGTGCTACTCCTTTTCAGGAGATGAACACTGAAGCTTTCTTT.

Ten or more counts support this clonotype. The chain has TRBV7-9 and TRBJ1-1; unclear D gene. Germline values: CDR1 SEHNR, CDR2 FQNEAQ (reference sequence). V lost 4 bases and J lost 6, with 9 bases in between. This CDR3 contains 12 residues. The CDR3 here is CASSSSYPEAFF. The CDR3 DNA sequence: TGTGCCAGCAGCTCCTCCTATCCTGAAGCTTTCTTT.

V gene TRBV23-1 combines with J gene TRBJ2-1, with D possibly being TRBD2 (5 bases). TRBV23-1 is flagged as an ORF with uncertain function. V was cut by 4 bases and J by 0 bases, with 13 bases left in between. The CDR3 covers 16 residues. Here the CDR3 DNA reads TGCGCCAGCAGTCCAAGGAGGCAGGCCTCCTACAATGAGCAGTTCTTC. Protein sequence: CASSPRRQASYNEQFF.

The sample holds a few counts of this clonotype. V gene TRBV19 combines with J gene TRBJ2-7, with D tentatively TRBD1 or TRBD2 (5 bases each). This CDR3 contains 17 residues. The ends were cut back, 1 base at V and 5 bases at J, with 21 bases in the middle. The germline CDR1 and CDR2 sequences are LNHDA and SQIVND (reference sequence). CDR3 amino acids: CASSIGFVGPGSHEQYF. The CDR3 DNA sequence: TGTGCCAGTAGTATAGGGTTTGTCGGTCCAGGGAGCCACGAGCAGTACTTC.

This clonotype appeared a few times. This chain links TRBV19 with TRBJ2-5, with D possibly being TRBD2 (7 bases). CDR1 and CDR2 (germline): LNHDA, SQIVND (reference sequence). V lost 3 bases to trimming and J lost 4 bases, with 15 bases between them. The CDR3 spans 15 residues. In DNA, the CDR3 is TGTGCCAGTAGTATTGGCACAGGGAGGGCAGAGACCCAGTACTTC. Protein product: CASSIGTGRAETQYF.

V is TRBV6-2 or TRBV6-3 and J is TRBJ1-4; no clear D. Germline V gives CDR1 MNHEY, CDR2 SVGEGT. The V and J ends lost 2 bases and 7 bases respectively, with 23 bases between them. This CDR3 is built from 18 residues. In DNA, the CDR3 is TGTGCCAGCAGTTACGTTTGGTCCGTAGACACGTTCTTTGAAAAACTGTTTTTT. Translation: CASSYVWSVDTFFEKLFF.